These T cell receptor beta chains were read from a single sample in a study of CD8 T cells in ankylosing spondylitis. One entry per CDR3 protein results from TCRdb running MiXCR on the 5' RACE reads. The sample records hundreds of thousands of distinct CDR3 sequences, 8.2% being singletons. Material for sequencing was blood, either unsorted or a sorted T cell fraction (not recorded which). The receptors stem from a female donor with ankylosing spondylitis or in good health (not recorded which). Both conserved end residues are part of each CDR3. D genes are given only for firm matches. Size is omitted from some rows. Given values are once, few, many or a class for expanded clones.

D gene,V gene,clone size,J gene,CDR3 protein,CDR3 DNA
TRBD2,TRBV20-1,many,TRBJ2-3,CSAREAGRMLGTDTQYF,TGCAGTGCTAGAGAGGCCGGGAGGATGCTGGGCACAGATACGCAGTATTTT
-,TRBV5-1,many,TRBJ1-6,CASSLDGYNSPLHF,TGCGCCAGCAGCTTGGACGGCTATAATTCACCCCTCCACTTT
TRBD1,TRBV20-1,many,TRBJ2-7,CSAKQGGYEQYF,TGCAGTGCGAAACAGGGGGGCTACGAGCAGTACTTC
-,TRBV14,many,TRBJ1-1,CASSQLQGGTEAFF,TGTGCCAGCAGCCAGCTACAGGGTGGTACTGAAGCTTTCTTT
-,TRBV27,many,TRBJ2-1,CASSLAGARRDNEQFF,TGTGCCAGCAGTTTAGCGGGGGCGAGACGAGACAATGAGCAGTTCTTC
-,TRBV9,many,TRBJ2-1,CASSVGEGEQFF,TGTGCCAGCAGCGTAGGAGAAGGCGAGCAGTTCTTC
TRBD2,TRBV6-2/TRBV6-3,many,TRBJ2-2,CASTETSGDSGELFF,TGTGCCAGCACCGAGACTAGCGGGGATAGCGGGGAGCTGTTTTTT
TRBD2,TRBV20-1,many,TRBJ2-7,CSAPDQTSGRREQYF,TGCAGTGCTCCCGACCAGACTAGCGGGAGGCGCGAGCAGTACTTC
-,TRBV7-3,many,TRBJ2-3,CASSLTGPDTQYF,TGTGCCAGCAGCTTAACAGGGCCAGATACGCAGTATTTT
-,TRBV15,-,TRBJ2-3,CSVLGTDTQYF,TGCAGTGTCTTGGGGACAGATACGCAGTATTTT
-,TRBV20-1,few,TRBJ2-5,CSASWRPETQYF,TGCAGTGCTAGTTGGCGGCCAGAGACCCAGTACTTC
-,TRBV5-1,many,TRBJ2-7,CASSLATSLEQYF,TGCGCCAGCAGCTTGGCTACTTCCCTCGAGCAGTACTTC
-,TRBV7-9,many,TRBJ2-1,CASSLQIGVGEQFF,TGTGCCAGCAGCTTACAGATCGGCGTGGGTGAGCAGTTCTTC
TRBD2,TRBV5-1,many,TRBJ2-3,CASSGGESTSTDTQYF,TGCGCCAGCAGCGGGGGGGAGTCAACTAGCACAGATACGCAGTATTTT
-,TRBV6-5,few,TRBJ2-5,CASRDPAETQYF,TGTGCCAGCCGAGATCCAGCAGAGACCCAGTACTTC
-,TRBV5-6,many,TRBJ2-1,CASSYTTKQFF,TGTGCCAGCAGCTATACTACTAAGCAGTTCTTC
-,TRBV3-1,many,TRBJ1-3,CASSRPGTGNTIYF,TGTGCCAGCAGCCGACCCGGTACTGGAAACACCATATATTTT
-,TRBV18,-,TRBJ1-1,CATSAGDTEAFF,TGTGCCACCTCGGCGGGGGACACTGAAGCTTTCTTT
TRBD1,TRBV5-1,-,TRBJ2-1,CASSLVQGAPNEQFF,TGCGCCAGCAGCTTGGTACAGGGGGCGCCCAATGAGCAGTTCTTC
TRBD2,TRBV12-3/TRBV12-4,many,TRBJ2-5,CASRRLAGGQETQYF,TGTGCCAGCAGGAGACTAGCGGGAGGACAAGAGACCCAGTACTTC
-,TRBV5-1,-,TRBJ1-2,CVSSLGMGYYGYTF,TGCGTCAGCAGCTTGGGCATGGGGTACTATGGCTACACCTTC
TRBD1,TRBV4-3,many,TRBJ1-1,CASSQDRGGTEAFF,TGCGCCAGCAGCCAGGACAGGGGAGGGACTGAAGCTTTCTTT
TRBD2,TRBV6-2/TRBV6-3,many,TRBJ2-5,CASSYSILTAGGRTQYF,TGTGCCAGCAGTTACTCGATTTTAACAGCGGGAGGGCGGACCCAGTACTTC
-,TRBV27,many,TRBJ1-5,CASGGLPGGSNQPQHF,TGTGCCAGCGGTGGACTCCCGGGAGGAAGCAATCAGCCCCAGCATTTT
-,TRBV20-1,many,TRBJ1-3,CSAMGSASGNTIYF,TGCAGTGCTATGGGGTCGGCGTCTGGAAACACCATATATTTT
TRBD2,TRBV19,-,TRBJ2-1,CASKDPGTKNYEQFF,TGTGCCAGTAAGGACCCCGGGACTAAGAATTATGAGCAGTTCTTC
TRBD2,TRBV5-4,-,TRBJ2-2,CVSSRIGRSANTGELFF,TGTGTCAGCAGCCGTATCGGGAGGAGCGCGAACACCGGGGAGCTGTTTTTT
-,TRBV18,many,TRBJ2-7,CASSPAGSSYEQYF,TGTGCCAGCTCACCAGCAGGGAGCTCCTACGAGCAGTACTTC
-,TRBV20-1,many,TRBJ2-7,CSARDQYEQYF,TGCAGTGCTAGAGATCAATACGAGCAGTACTTC
-,TRBV29-1,many,TRBJ1-4,CSVLGFQEKLFF,TGCAGCGTTCTGGGGTTTCAAGAAAAACTGTTTTTT
TRBD1,TRBV5-1,many,TRBJ2-7,CASSPRQGVSYEQYF,TGCGCCAGCAGCCCCCGACAGGGGGTCTCCTACGAGCAGTACTTC
TRBD2,TRBV11-3,-,TRBJ2-1,CASSLRGLALNEQFF,TGTGCCAGCAGCTTGAGGGGACTAGCTCTGAATGAGCAGTTCTTC
-,TRBV12-3/TRBV12-4,many,TRBJ2-7,CASSFRGTRGSEQYF,TGTGCCAGCAGTTTCAGGGGCACGCGAGGTAGCGAGCAGTACTTC
TRBD1,TRBV7-9,-,TRBJ2-7,CASSLEGARILTYEQYF,TGTGCCAGCAGCTTAGAGGGGGCGAGAATACTTACCTACGAGCAGTACTTC
-,TRBV3-1,many,TRBJ2-1,CASSQDWQEQFF,TGTGCCAGCAGCCAAGATTGGCAAGAGCAGTTCTTC
-,TRBV29-1,many,TRBJ2-3,CSVESSGRESTDTQYF,TGCAGCGTTGAATCGTCCGGGAGAGAATCCACAGATACGCAGTATTTT
TRBD2,TRBV7-2,many,TRBJ2-1,CASSFNFGTSSYNEQFF,TGTGCCAGCAGCTTTAACTTCGGGACTAGTTCCTACAATGAGCAGTTCTTC
-,TRBV20-1,many,TRBJ1-6,CSARDSFQLLHF,TGCAGTGCTAGAGATTCATTCCAACTCCTCCACTTT
-,TRBV5-1,many,TRBJ2-1,CASSPGTESYNEQFF,TGCGCCAGCAGCCCGGGGACGGAATCCTACAATGAGCAGTTCTTC
-,TRBV6-2/TRBV6-3,many,TRBJ2-1,CASSYQRKANEQFF,TGTGCCAGCAGTTACCAGCGGAAAGCTAATGAGCAGTTCTTC
-,TRBV4-3,many,TRBJ2-2,CASSQEGGRELFF,TGCGCCAGCAGCCAGGAGGGGGGCCGGGAGCTGTTTTTT
-,TRBV7-2,many,TRBJ2-1,CASSSPFANEQFF,TGTGCCAGCAGCTCCCCTTTTGCCAATGAGCAGTTCTTC
TRBD1,TRBV7-8,many,TRBJ2-6,CASSLTGAIASGANVLTF,TGTGCCAGCAGCTTGACAGGGGCTATAGCGTCTGGGGCCAACGTCCTGACTTTC
TRBD2,TRBV12-3/TRBV12-4,-,TRBJ2-2,CASTGGGNGELFF,TGTGCCAGCACTGGGGGAGGGAACGGGGAGCTGTTTTTT
-,TRBV3-1,many,TRBJ1-6,CASSLLRSPLHF,TGTGCCAGCAGCCTCCTACGATCACCCCTCCACTTT
TRBD1,TRBV11-2,many,TRBJ1-5,CASSSGQGIGQPQHF,TGTGCCAGCAGCTCAGGACAGGGGATCGGTCAGCCCCAGCATTTT